These 28 T cell receptor beta chains share one sample of origin, sequenced in a study of shared T cell receptors in the human thymus. Clones were sequenced by immunoSEQ multiplex PCR, and TCRdb holds only the in-frame ones, with some missing. The sample contains hundreds of thousands of clones, roughly 90% of which appear only once. These sequences were also reported in another study, on human thymus T cells.

The sample consisted of thymocytes. All receptors come from a boy under three years old with a congenital heart defect.

V usage is TRBV4-1 and J usage is TRBJ2-7; possible D gene TRBD2, 6 bases. Germline V gives CDR1 MGHRA, CDR2 YSYEKL. The V end lost 5 bases, the J end lost 0 bases, and 17 bases lay between the germline ends. CDR3 size: 16 residues. The CDR3 DNA reads TGCGCCAGCAGCTCGCGGAGTGGGGGAGGCTCCTACGAGCAGTACTTC. Translating gives CASSSRSGGGSYEQYF.

The chain uses TRBV29-1 and TRBJ2-1; TRBD2 matches at 10 bases. Germline trimming cut 7 bases from V and 0 bases from J; bases unmatched to any gene: 3. Germline loops: CDR1 SQVTM, CDR2 ANQGSEA. The CDR3 extends over 14 amino acids. The CDR3 here is CSAIAGGSYNEQFF. The CDR3 coding sequence is TGCAGCGCTATAGCGGGAGGCTCCTACAATGAGCAGTTCTTC.

V usage is TRBV29-1 and J usage is TRBJ1-2; D unresolved. CDR1 SQVTM and CDR2 ANQGSEA come from the germline V gene. V was cut by 2 bases and J by 3 bases, with 7 bases left in between. The CDR3 contains 12 residues. CDR3 loop: CSVENRHYGYTF. CDR3 DNA sequence: TGCAGCGTTGAAAACAGACACTATGGCTACACCTTC. Using reference TRBV29-1 and TRBJ1-2 for the parts outside the CDR3, the full variable domain is SAVISQKPSRDICQRGTSLTIQCQVDSQVTMMFWYRQQPGQSLTLIATANQGSEATYESGFVIDKFPISRPNLTFSTLTVSNMSPEDSSIYLCSVENRHYGYTFGSGTRLTVV.

The gene calls are TRBV27 and TRBJ2-5; possible D gene TRBD2, 6 bases. The length of the CDR3 is 14 residues. Trimming removed 6 bases from V and 2 bases from J, with 13 bases in between. Germline V gene data show CDR1 as MNHEY and CDR2 as SMNVEV (reference sequence). This CDR3 reads CASRTVAGQETQYF. CDR3 bases: TGTGCCAGCAGGACCGTGGCGGGGCAAGAGACCCAGTACTTC.

This rearrangement joins TRBV7-2 to TRBJ2-1, with a tentative D call TRBD2 (6 bases). This CDR3 has 18 amino acids. Germline CDR1 is SGHTA and CDR2 is FQGNSA. Trimming shortened V by 5 bases and J by 0 bases, and 20 bases separated the two germline ends. CDR3 sequence: CASSTRHSGALSYNEQFF. CDR3 in DNA: TGTGCCAGCAGCACCCGGCATAGCGGAGCCCTCTCCTACAATGAGCAGTTCTTC.

This chain connects TRBV4-3 to TRBJ2-7, with D uncertain. The germline V gene encodes CDR1 LGHNA and CDR2 YSLEER. The CDR3 spans 13 residues. V was cut by 1 base and J by 6 bases, with 10 bases left in between. The CDR3 region is CASSQVSGSEQYF. In DNA, the CDR3 is TGCGCCAGCAGCCAAGTTTCCGGGTCCGAGCAGTACTTC.

V is TRBV18 and J is TRBJ1-1; D unresolved. The ends were cut back, 5 bases at V and 0 bases at J, with 4 bases in the middle. In germline, CDR1 is KGHSH, CDR2 LQKENI. The CDR3 is 12 amino acids. The CDR3 is CASSGLNTEAFF. The DNA of the CDR3 is TGTGCCAGCTCAGGGCTGAACACTGAAGCTTTCTTT.

The chain combines TRBV29-1 with TRBJ1-4; 8 bases line up with TRBD1. The ends lost 4 bases at V and 3 bases at J; junction bases unmatched: 7. CDR1 SQVTM and CDR2 ANQGSEA come from the germline V gene. The CDR3 loop spans 15 amino acids. The CDR3 DNA reads as TGCAGCGTTGCCGGGACAGGCGGTTCTAATGAAAAACTGTTTTTT. This codes for CSVAGTGGSNEKLFF.

J is TRBJ2-5 and V is TRBV27, with TRBD1 as a possible D gene (6 bases). This CDR3 contains 14 residues. CDR1 and CDR2 from the germline V gene are MNHEY and SMNVEV (reference sequence). V lost 4 bases, J lost 4 bases, and 13 bases lay in between. For the CDR3, the DNA is TGTGCCAGCAGTTCCAAAGGCAGGGGAGAGACCCAGTACTTC. Translating gives CASSSKGRGETQYF.

The chain carries TRBV2 and TRBJ1-4; D is ambiguous. Between the trimmed V and J ends, which lost 5 bases and 13 bases, there was a span of 17 bases. CDR3 length equals 13 residues. CDR1 is SNHLY, CDR2 FYNNEI, per germline. The CDR3 DNA follows: TGTGCCAGCAGTCGGGTACTAACCGGCGGACTGTTTTTT. Amino acids: CASSRVLTGGLFF.

A word on this clone: The junction does not match germline at one end; this may be a read error. V is TRBV6-1 and J is TRBJ2-7; 9 nucleotides match TRBD1. This CDR3 is built from 12 residues. Germline CDR1 is MNHNS and CDR2 is SASEGT. CDR3 DNA: TGTGCCAGCAGTGAAGCGGTACAGGGGGCTATCTTC. Residues: CASSEAVQGAIF.

The chain combines TRBV7-9 with TRBJ2-1; 9 nucleotides align to TRBD2. CDR3 size: 15 residues. Germline CDR1 is SEHNR and CDR2 is FQNEAQ (reference sequence). V shed 5 bases, J shed 0 bases, and the junction held 2 bases outside the gene matches. The CDR3: CASSLSGSSYNEQFF. The CDR3 DNA reads TGTGCCAGCAGCCTTAGCGGGAGCTCCTACAATGAGCAGTTCTTC.

The gene calls are TRBV29-1 and TRBJ1-2, with 7 bases that match TRBD1. The length of the CDR3 is 13 residues. The germline V gene encodes CDR1 SQVTM and CDR2 ANQGSEA. The trim removed 2 bases at V and 5 bases at J, leaving 5 bases unmatched. The CDR3 DNA sequence: TGCAGCGTTGAAAGAGGGGGCAATTATGGCTACACCTTC. This codes for CSVERGGNYGYTF.

The CDR3 loop is CASSRYSGRSYEQYF. CDR3 bases: TGTGCCAGCAGCCGATATAGCGGGCGCTCCTACGAGCAGTACTTC. V and J are TRBV7-2 and TRBJ2-7; TRBD2 aligns across 7 bases. Germline CDR1 and CDR2: SGHTA and FQGNSA. V lost 5 bases to trimming and J lost 0 bases; unmatched junction nucleotides: 7. This CDR3 is built from 15 residues.

The V and J genes are TRBV7-8 and TRBJ2-5; D is perhaps TRBD1 (8 bases). The J call may be incorrect, as the DNA end agrees better with TRBJ2-7. This CDR3 is 16 amino acids long. CDR1 SGHVS and CDR2 FQNEAQ come from the germline V gene. The CDR3 sequence is CASSLRTGSGDYEQYF. The CDR3 DNA sequence: TGTGCCAGCAGCTTGAGGACAGGGAGCGGGGACTACGAGCAGTACTTC.

CDR3 residues: CASSQDRYRGMEWYNSPLHF. The DNA for the CDR3 is TGTGCCAGCAGCCAAGATCGGTACAGGGGTATGGAATGGTATAATTCACCCCTCCACTTT. The chain links TRBV4-2 to TRBJ1-6, with 7 bases that match TRBD1. Germline CDR1 reads LGHNA; CDR2 reads YNFKEQ. V was pared by 0 bases and J by 4 bases, with 15 bases of the junction left unmatched. The CDR3 consists of 20 residues.

The rearrangement uses TRBV4-2 and TRBJ2-7; 7 nucleotides agree with TRBD1. J gave up 2 bases and V 2 bases, and 6 bases lay outside the gene matches. Germline V gene data show CDR1 as LGHNA and CDR2 as YNFKEQ. CDR3 length: 15 residues. The DNA of the CDR3 is TGTGCCAGCAGCCAACCAGGGACAGAAACCTACGAGCAGTACTTC. It codes for CASSQPGTETYEQYF.

A few counts support this clone. This chain links TRBV21-1 with TRBJ2-7; the table's D call, TRBD1, was not checked against the DNA. TRBV21-1 has pseudogene status. The CDR3 has 12 amino acids. The CDR3 here is CASSPLWHEQYF. In DNA, the CDR3 is TGTGCCAGCAGTCCTCTCTGGCACGAGCAGTACTTC.

The rearrangement links TRBV15 to TRBJ2-7, with D perhaps TRBD1 (6 bases). Trimming shortened V by 5 bases and J by 0 bases, and 17 bases separated the two germline ends. CDR1 is LNHNV and CDR2 is YYDKDF in the germline V gene (reference sequence). This CDR3 has 16 residues. The CDR3 region has the DNA TGTGCCACCAGCGTCCCAGGGGAGCGGCACTCCTACGAGCAGTACTTC. Its protein is CATSVPGERHSYEQYF.

The rearrangement joins TRBV27 to TRBJ2-3, with a weak D call TRBD1 (6 bases). V lost 8 bases, J lost 2 bases, and 14 bases lay in between. Germline V gives CDR1 MNHEY, CDR2 SMNVEV (reference sequence). This CDR3 spans 14 amino acids. The CDR3 loop reads CASGPRDITDTQYF. The CDR3 DNA is TGTGCCAGCGGCCCTCGGGACATCACAGATACGCAGTATTTT.

The rearrangement joins TRBV9 to TRBJ2-5, with 13 bases fitting TRBD2. J lost 5 bases, V lost 6 bases, and 13 bases had no gene match. CDR3 length equals 17 residues. Germline CDR1 is SGDLS and CDR2 is YYNGEE. CDR3 DNA: TGTGCCAGCACCCCCCCACAGAAGACTAGCGGGAGGGAGACCCAGTACTTC. Amino acids: CASTPPQKTSGRETQYF.

This chain joins TRBV15 and TRBJ2-5; 8 positions agree with TRBD1. The CDR3 is 14 amino acids. Germline V gene sequence: CDR1 LNHNV, CDR2 YYDKDF (reference sequence). V trimming: 5 bases; J trimming: 9 bases; junction bases outside the gene matches: 11. CDR3 DNA: TGTGCCACCAGCCCAGGGGGCGGGCAGGGGGCCCAGTACTTC. This codes for CATSPGGGQGAQYF.

The chain recombines TRBV19 with TRBJ1-2; a weak D match, TRBD1 (6 bases). Trimming cost V 10 bases and J 10 bases, with 22 bases left between them. There are 13 residues in the CDR3. Germline CDR1 is LNHDA and CDR2 is SQIVND (reference sequence). The CDR3 loop reads CATFDRQEELYTF. CDR3 sequence (DNA): TGTGCCACCTTCGACAGGCAGGAAGAACTCTACACCTTC.

This chain connects TRBV10-3 to TRBJ2-7, with TRBD2 identical over 7 bases. Losses at the gene ends were 2 bases for V and 5 bases for J; bases not matched to a gene: 12. The CDR3 loop spans 16 amino acids. Germline V gives CDR1 ENHRY, CDR2 SYGVKD. This CDR3 is CAISEGGTRRGDEQYF. Here the CDR3 DNA reads TGTGCCATCAGTGAGGGAGGGACCCGTCGGGGGGACGAGCAGTACTTC.

This clone was seen a handful of times. The chain uses TRBV4-3 and TRBJ2-2; TRBD2 aligns across 9 bases. V trimming: 0 bases; J trimming: 5 bases; junction bases outside the gene matches: 13. The CDR3 extends over 19 amino acids. The germline CDR1 and CDR2 sequences are LGHNA and YSLEER. CDR3 sequence reads: CASSQDAGREGRWTGELFF. The CDR3 nucleotides are TGCGCCAGCAGCCAAGATGCGGGGCGGGAGGGCCGGTGGACCGGGGAGCTGTTTTTT.

CDR3 in amino acids: CSVEAPALPANEQFF. The CDR3 DNA reads as TGCAGCGTTGAGGCCCCCGCCCTGCCCGCCAATGAGCAGTTCTTC. The chain employs TRBV29-1 and TRBJ2-1; D not certain. The V end was cut by 3 bases, the J end by 6 bases, with 18 bases between. Germline CDR1 and CDR2: SQVTM and ANQGSEA. This CDR3 spans 15 amino acids.

The CDR3: CASSLMSRYSNQPQHF. The CDR3 bases are TGTGCCAGCAGCTTGATGTCACGGTATAGCAATCAGCCCCAGCATTTT. V and J are TRBV5-6 and TRBJ1-5; D not resolved. The germline V gene has CDR1 SGHDT and CDR2 YYEEEE. The CDR3 is 16 amino acids. Trimming took 1 base from V and 0 from J, leaving 11 bases between them. Supplemented by reference TRBV5-6 and TRBJ1-5, the full variable domain reads DAGVTQSPTHLIKTRGQQVTLRCSPKSGHDTVSWYQQALGQGPQFIFQYYEEEERQRGNFPDRFSGHQFPNYSSELNVNALLLGDSALYLCASSLMSRYSNQPQHFGDGTRLSIL.

The V gene is TRBV10-1, the J gene TRBJ2-3; D is possibly TRBD2 (5 bases). CDR1 is WNHNN and CDR2 is SYGVQD in the germline V gene (reference sequence). The CDR3 length is 14 residues. The V end lost 3 bases, the J end lost 0 bases, and 7 bases lay between the germline ends. DNA of the CDR3: TGCGCCAGCAGTGAACGGGGAAGCACAGATACGCAGTATTTT. The encoded protein is CASSERGSTDTQYF.